The subject of this entry is one T cell receptor beta chain. Its matching antigen is unknown. MiXCR was run by TCRdb on the 5' RACE reads, yielding one entry per CDR3 protein. The table has around 250,000 distinct CDR3 sequences, approximately 12% seen once. These data are taken from a study of identical twins. Study-wide points: Out-of-frame alpha sequences common to twins exhibited an excess of low generation probability. Instead of following the same donors, the conclusions were based on cross-sectional statistical analysis.

The same data also contributed to another study, on yellow fever vaccine responses in identical twins.

This receptor was taken from a woman in her late teens or twenties in good health. The sequencing input was memory (CD45RO+) T cells sorted from blood.

CDR3 bases: TGTGCCAGCAGCCAAAGGCCTGGAGGGGGCACTGAAGCTTTCTTT. Protein: CASSQRPGGGTEAFF. The chain has TRBV3-1 and TRBJ1-1; D is perhaps TRBD1 (6 bases). In germline, CDR1 is LGHDT, CDR2 YNNKEL (reference sequence). V was pared by 2 bases and J by 4 bases, with 14 bases between. The CDR3 is made up of 15 amino acids.